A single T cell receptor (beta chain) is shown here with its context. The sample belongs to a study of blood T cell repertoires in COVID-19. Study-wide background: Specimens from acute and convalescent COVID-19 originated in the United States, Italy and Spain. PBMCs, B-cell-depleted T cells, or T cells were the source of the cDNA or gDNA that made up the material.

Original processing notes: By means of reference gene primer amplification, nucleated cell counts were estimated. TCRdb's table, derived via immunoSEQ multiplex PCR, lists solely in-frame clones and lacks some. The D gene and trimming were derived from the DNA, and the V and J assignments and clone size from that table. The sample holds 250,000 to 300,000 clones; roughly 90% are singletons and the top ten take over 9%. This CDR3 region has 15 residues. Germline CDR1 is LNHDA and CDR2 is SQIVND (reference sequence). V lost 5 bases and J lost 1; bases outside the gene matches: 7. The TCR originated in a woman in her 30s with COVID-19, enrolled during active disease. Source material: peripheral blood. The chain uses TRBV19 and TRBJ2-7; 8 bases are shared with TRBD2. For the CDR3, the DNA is TGTGCCAGTAGTGCCAGACTAGCGATGTCCTACGAGCAGTACTTC. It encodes CASSARLAMSYEQYF.